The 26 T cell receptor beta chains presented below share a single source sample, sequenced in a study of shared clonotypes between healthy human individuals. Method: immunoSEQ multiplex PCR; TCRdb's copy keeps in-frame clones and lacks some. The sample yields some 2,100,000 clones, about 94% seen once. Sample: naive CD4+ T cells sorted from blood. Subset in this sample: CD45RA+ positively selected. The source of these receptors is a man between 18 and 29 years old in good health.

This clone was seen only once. CDR3 in amino acids: CASSEGTSVPRWEYF. In DNA, the CDR3 is TGTGCCAGCTCAGAAGGGACTAGCGTACCACGCTGGGAGTATTTT. The chain joins TRBV18 to TRBJ2-3, with 10 bases fitting TRBD2. CDR1 is KGHSH, CDR2 LQKENI, per germline. V dropped 5 bases and J dropped 13; count of bases not matched to a gene: 15. The CDR3 extends over 15 amino acids.

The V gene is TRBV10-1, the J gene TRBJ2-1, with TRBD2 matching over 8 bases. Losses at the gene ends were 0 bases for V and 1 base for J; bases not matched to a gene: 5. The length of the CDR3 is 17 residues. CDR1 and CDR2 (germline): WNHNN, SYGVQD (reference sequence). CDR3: CASSESGLGDSYNEQFF. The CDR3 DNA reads TGCGCCAGCAGTGAGTCGGGACTAGGCGATTCCTACAATGAGCAGTTCTTC.

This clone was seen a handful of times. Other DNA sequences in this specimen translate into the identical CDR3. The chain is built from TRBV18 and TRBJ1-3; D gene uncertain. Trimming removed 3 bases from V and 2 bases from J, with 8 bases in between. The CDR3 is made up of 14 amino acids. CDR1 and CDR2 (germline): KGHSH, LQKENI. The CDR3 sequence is CASSPSGAGNTIYF. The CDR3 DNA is TGTGCCAGCTCACCCTCAGGAGCTGGAAACACCATATATTTT.

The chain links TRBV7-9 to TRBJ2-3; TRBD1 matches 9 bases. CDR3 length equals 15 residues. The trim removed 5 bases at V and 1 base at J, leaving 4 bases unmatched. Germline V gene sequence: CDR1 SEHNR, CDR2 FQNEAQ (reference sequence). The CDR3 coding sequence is TGTGCCAGCAGCGACCGACAGGGGGGCACAGATACGCAGTATTTT. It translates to CASSDRQGGTDTQYF.

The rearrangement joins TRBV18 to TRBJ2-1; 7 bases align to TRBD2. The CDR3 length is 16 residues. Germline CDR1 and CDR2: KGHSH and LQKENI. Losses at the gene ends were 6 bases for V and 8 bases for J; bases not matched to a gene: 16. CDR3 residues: CASSLPVGGGSYEQFF. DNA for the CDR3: TGTGCCAGCTCCCTTCCCGTTGGGGGAGGGAGCTATGAGCAGTTCTTC.

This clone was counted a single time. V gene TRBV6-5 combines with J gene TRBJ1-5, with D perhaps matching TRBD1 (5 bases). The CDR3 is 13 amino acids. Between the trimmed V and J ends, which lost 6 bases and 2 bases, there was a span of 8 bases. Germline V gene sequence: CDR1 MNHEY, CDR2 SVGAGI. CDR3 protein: CASRGVGNQPQHF. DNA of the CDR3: TGTGCCAGCAGGGGGGTGGGCAATCAGCCCCAGCATTTT.

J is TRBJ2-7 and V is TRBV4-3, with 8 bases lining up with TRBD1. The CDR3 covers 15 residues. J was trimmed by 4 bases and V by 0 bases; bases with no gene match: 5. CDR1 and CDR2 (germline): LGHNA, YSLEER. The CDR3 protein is CASSQDLGQGYEQYF. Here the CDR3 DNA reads TGCGCCAGCAGCCAAGATCTCGGACAGGGTTACGAGCAGTACTTC.

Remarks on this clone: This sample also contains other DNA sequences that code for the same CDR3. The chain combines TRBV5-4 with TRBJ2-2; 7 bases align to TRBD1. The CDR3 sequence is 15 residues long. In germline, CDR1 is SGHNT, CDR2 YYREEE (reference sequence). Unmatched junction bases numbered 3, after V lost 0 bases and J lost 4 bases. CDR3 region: CASSLGQGSTGELFF. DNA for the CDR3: TGTGCCAGCAGCTTGGGACAGGGCAGCACCGGGGAGCTGTTTTTT.

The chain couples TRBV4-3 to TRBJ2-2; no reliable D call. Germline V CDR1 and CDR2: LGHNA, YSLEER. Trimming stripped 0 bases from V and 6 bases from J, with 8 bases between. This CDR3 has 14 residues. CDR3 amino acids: CASSQEADPGELFF. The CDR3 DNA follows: TGCGCCAGCAGCCAAGAAGCAGACCCCGGGGAGCTGTTTTTT.

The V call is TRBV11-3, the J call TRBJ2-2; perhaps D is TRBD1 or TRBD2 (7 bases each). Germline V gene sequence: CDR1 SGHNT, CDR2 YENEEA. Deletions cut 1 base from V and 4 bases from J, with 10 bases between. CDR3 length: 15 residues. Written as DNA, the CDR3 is TGTGCCAGCAGCTTAGCCAGGGGGGGCACCGGGGAGCTGTTTTTT. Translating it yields CASSLARGGTGELFF.

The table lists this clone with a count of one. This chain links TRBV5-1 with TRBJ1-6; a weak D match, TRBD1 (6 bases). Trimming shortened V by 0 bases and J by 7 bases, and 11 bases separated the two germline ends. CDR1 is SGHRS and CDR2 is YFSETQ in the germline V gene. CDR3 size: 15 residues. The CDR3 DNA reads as TGCGCCAGCAGCTTGGAAGTGGGGGGCAATTCACCCCTCCACTTT. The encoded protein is CASSLEVGGNSPLHF.

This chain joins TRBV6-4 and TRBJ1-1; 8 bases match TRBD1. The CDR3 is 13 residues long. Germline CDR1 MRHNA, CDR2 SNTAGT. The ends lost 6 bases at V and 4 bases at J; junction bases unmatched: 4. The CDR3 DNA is TGTGCCAGCAGCCAAACAGGGGGCACTGAAGCTTTCTTT. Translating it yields CASSQTGGTEAFF.

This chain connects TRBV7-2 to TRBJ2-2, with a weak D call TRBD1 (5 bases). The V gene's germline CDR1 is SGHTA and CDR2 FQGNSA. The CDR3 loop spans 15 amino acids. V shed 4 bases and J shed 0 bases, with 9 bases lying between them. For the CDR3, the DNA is TGTGCCAGCAGCTCCGGACACACGAACACCGGGGAGCTGTTTTTT. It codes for CASSSGHTNTGELFF.

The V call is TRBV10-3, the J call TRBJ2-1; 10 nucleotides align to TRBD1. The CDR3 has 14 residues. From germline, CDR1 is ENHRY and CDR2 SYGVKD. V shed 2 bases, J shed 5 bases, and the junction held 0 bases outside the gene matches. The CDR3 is CAISEGTGDNEQFF. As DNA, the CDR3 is TGTGCCATCAGTGAGGGGACAGGGGACAATGAGCAGTTCTTC.

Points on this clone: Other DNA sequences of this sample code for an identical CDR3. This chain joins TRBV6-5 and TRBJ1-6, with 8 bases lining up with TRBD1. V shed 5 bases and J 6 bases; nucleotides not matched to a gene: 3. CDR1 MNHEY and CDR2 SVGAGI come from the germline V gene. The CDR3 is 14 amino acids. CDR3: CASSRTGSNSPLHF. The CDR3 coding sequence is TGTGCCAGCAGTCGGACAGGGAGTAATTCACCCCTCCACTTT.

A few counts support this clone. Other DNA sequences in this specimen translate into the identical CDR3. This CDR3 reads CASSEGRNTEAFF. CDR3 in DNA: TGTGCCAGCAGTGAAGGACGGAACACTGAAGCTTTCTTT. This sequence joins TRBV2 and TRBJ1-1; D gene ambiguous. The V and J ends lost 1 base and 1 base respectively, with 4 bases between them. CDR1 is SNHLY and CDR2 is FYNNEI in the germline V gene. The CDR3 length is 13 residues.

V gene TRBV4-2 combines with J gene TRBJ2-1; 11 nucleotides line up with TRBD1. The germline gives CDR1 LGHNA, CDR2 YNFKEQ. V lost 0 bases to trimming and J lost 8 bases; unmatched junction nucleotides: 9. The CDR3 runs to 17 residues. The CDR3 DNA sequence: TGTGCCAGCAGCCAAGATAGGGGGACAGGGGGTTTGGATGAGCAGTTCTTC. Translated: CASSQDRGTGGLDEQFF.

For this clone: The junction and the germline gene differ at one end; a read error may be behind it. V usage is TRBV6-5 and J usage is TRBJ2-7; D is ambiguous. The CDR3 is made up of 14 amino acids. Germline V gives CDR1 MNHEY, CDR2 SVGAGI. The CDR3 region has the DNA TGTGCCAGCAGTCCAGACTTCCTCTCCAACGAGCAGTACTTC. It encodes CASSPDFLSNEQYF.

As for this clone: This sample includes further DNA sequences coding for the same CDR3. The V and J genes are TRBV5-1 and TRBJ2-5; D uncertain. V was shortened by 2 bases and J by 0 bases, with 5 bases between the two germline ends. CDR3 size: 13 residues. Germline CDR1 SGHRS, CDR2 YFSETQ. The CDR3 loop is CASSFYNQETQYF. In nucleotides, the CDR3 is TGCGCCAGCAGCTTTTACAACCAAGAGACCCAGTACTTC.

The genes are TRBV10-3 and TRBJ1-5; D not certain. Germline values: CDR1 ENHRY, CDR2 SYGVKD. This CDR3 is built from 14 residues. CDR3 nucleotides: TGTGTGACATCAGGCGGGCCTAGCAATCAGCCCCAGCATTTT. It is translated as CVTSGGPSNQPQHF.

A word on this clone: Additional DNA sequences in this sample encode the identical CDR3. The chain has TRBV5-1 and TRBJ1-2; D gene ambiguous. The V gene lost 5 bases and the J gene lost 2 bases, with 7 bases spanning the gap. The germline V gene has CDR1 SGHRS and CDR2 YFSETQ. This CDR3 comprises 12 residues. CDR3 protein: CASSPDNYGYTF. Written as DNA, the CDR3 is TGCGCCAGCAGTCCGGACAACTATGGCTACACCTTC.

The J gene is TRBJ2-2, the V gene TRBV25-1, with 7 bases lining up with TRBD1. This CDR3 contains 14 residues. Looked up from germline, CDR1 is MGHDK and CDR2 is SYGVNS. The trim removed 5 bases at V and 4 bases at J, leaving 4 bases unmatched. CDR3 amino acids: CASSRQGPTGELFF. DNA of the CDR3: TGTGCCAGCAGTCGACAGGGCCCCACCGGGGAGCTGTTTTTT. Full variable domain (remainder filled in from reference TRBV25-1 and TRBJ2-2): EADIYQTPRYLVIGTGKKITLECSQTMGHDKMYWYQQDPGMELHLIHYSYGVNSTEKGDLSSESTVSRIRTEHFPLTLESARPSHTSQYLCASSRQGPTGELFFGEGSRLTVL.

CDR3 DNA sequence: TGTGCCAGCAGCCTTACGCCGGGACATCAAGAGACCCAGTACTTC. Its translation: CASSLTPGHQETQYF. The chain uses TRBV9 and TRBJ2-5, with D possibly TRBD1 on 6 matching bases. V lost 4 bases and J 2 bases, leaving 15 bases between the germline ends. The CDR3 totals 15 residues. Germline assignment: CDR1 SGDLS and CDR2 YYNGEE.

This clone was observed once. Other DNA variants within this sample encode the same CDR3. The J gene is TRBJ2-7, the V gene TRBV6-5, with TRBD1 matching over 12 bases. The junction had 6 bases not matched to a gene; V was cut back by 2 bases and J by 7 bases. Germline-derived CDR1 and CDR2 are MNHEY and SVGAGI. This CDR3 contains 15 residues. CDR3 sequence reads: CASSYQGQGAGEQYF. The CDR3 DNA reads TGTGCCAGCAGTTACCAGGGACAGGGGGCGGGAGAGCAGTACTTC.

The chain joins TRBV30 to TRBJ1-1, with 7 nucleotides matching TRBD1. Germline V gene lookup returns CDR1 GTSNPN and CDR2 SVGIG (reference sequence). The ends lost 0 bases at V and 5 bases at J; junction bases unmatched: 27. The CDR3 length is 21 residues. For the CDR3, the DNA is TGTGCCTGGAGTGTAATGGTAGGTGATTTTAGAGGAGGGGGCTCAGCGACTGAAGCTTTCTTT. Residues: CAWSVMVGDFRGGGSATEAFF.

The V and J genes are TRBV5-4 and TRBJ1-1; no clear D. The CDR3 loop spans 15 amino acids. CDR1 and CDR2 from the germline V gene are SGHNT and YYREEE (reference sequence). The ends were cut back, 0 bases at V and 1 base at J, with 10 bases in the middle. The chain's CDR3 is CASSLGILRNTEAFF. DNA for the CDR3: TGTGCCAGCAGCTTGGGGATTCTCCGGAACACTGAAGCTTTCTTT. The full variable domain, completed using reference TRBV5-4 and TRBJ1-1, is ETGVTQSPTHLIKTRGQQVTLRCSSQSGHNTVSWYQQALGQGPQFIFQYYREEENGRGNFPPRFSGLQFPNYSSELNVNALELDDSALYLCASSLGILRNTEAFFGQGTRLTVV.